What follows are 10 T cell receptor beta chains derived from one specimen sequenced in a study of shared clonotypes between healthy human individuals. Only in-frame clones appear in the TCRdb table, and some are missing; sequencing was by immunoSEQ multiplex PCR. This table has some 2,100,000 clones, 90% to 97% appearing once. Sequencing was done on a sample of naive CD4+ T cells sorted from blood. Subset meaning: CD45RA+ positively selected. The receptors shown here come from a man younger than 30 in good health.

This chain's CDR3 is CASTRTGGQFSGANVLTF. Here the CDR3 DNA reads TGTGCCAGCACCCGGACAGGGGGGCAGTTCTCTGGGGCCAACGTCCTGACTTTC. The chain links TRBV27 to TRBJ2-6, with 10 bases identical to TRBD1. CDR1 is MNHEY, CDR2 SMNVEV, per germline (reference sequence). The length of the CDR3 is 18 residues. Trimming at V came to 7 bases and at J to 0 bases, leaving 9 bases not matched to a gene.

Concerning this clone itself: The same CDR3 also results from other DNA sequences found in this sample. V usage is TRBV7-9 and J usage is TRBJ1-4; maybe TRBD1 (6 bases). In germline, CDR1 is SEHNR, CDR2 FQNEAQ (reference sequence). The V end lost 1 base, the J end lost 4 bases, and 10 bases lay between the germline ends. There are 15 residues in the CDR3. The DNA of the CDR3 is TGTGCCAGCAGCTTAGAGGGACAAAGTAATGAAAAACTGTTTTTT. Translating gives CASSLEGQSNEKLFF.

CDR3 DNA: TGTGCCAGCAGCTTAGGGCGGGGGAATAATTCACCCCTCCACTTT. Its translation: CASSLGRGNNSPLHF. This chain links TRBV11-2 with TRBJ1-6; possible D gene TRBD1, 5 bases. V was pared by 1 base and J by 5 bases, with 9 bases between. This CDR3 is built from 15 residues. Germline-derived CDR1 and CDR2 are SGHAT and FQNNGV.

The V call is TRBV7-9, the J call TRBJ2-6; no reliable D call. Trimming took off 5 bases at V and 1 base at J, with 12 bases between the two ends. The CDR3 is 16 amino acids. Germline CDR1 and CDR2: SEHNR and FQNEAQ (reference sequence). The CDR3 loop reads CASSPKQNSGANVLTF. Written as DNA, the CDR3 is TGTGCCAGCAGCCCAAAACAGAATTCTGGGGCCAACGTCCTGACTTTC.

V and J are TRBV9 and TRBJ2-7; D is undetermined. V was trimmed by 0 bases and J by 1 base, leaving 11 bases between them. Germline lookup yields CDR1 SGDLS and CDR2 YYNGEE. The CDR3 has 15 residues. CDR3 sequence reads: CASSVDAGLSYEQYF. Here the CDR3 DNA reads TGTGCCAGCAGCGTAGATGCAGGATTGTCCTACGAGCAGTACTTC. Full variable domain (remainder filled in from reference TRBV9 and TRBJ2-7): DSGVTQTPKHLITATGQRVTLRCSPRSGDLSVYWYQQSLDQGLQFLIQYYNGEERAKGNILERFSAQQFPDLHSELNLSSLELGDSALYFCASSVDAGLSYEQYFGPGTRLTVT.

This clone was observed once. V gene TRBV4-1 combines with J gene TRBJ2-4; the match to TRBD2 covers 12 bases. The V gene end was trimmed by 7 bases and the J gene end by 2 bases; junction bases not matched to a gene: 12. The CDR3 length is 18 residues. CDR1 MGHRA and CDR2 YSYEKL come from the germline V gene. CDR3 protein: CASTRTSGGPFSKNIQYF. The CDR3 bases are TGCGCCAGCACCCGTACTAGCGGGGGGCCCTTCTCCAAAAACATTCAGTACTTC.

This sequence joins TRBV2 and TRBJ1-2; D call uncertain. Germline V lookup: CDR1 SNHLY, CDR2 FYNNEI. The CDR3 runs 14 residues. The ends were cut back, 0 bases at V and 8 bases at J, with 13 bases in the middle. DNA of the CDR3: TGTGCCAGCAGTGAAGCCAAACGGTCCGGGGGCTACACCTTC. Amino acid sequence: CASSEAKRSGGYTF.

V usage is TRBV10-3 and J usage is TRBJ2-7, with 13 nucleotides matching TRBD2. V was clipped by 3 bases and J by 5 bases; unmatched bases: 19. CDR1 and CDR2 from the germline V gene are ENHRY and SYGVKD. The length of the CDR3 is 20 residues. Here the CDR3 DNA reads TGTGCCATCAGTGAATTCCCCGGACTAGCGGGGGTATCCAGTAGTGACGAGCAGTACTTC. Translation gives CAISEFPGLAGVSSSDEQYF.

This clone occurred once. Other nucleotide sequences in the sample specify the same CDR3. This sequence joins TRBV5-4 and TRBJ1-2; D uncertain. Germline values: CDR1 SGHNT, CDR2 YYREEE (reference sequence). The V gene lost 0 bases and the J gene lost 3 bases, with 6 bases spanning the gap. The CDR3 is 13 amino acids. CDR3 sequence: CASSLGTDYGYTF. For the CDR3, the DNA is TGTGCCAGCAGCTTGGGCACAGACTATGGCTACACCTTC.

The J gene is TRBJ1-2, the V gene TRBV28; perhaps TRBD1 as D (5 bases). This CDR3 comprises 15 residues. Trimming left V 8 bases short and J 4 bases short, with 20 bases between. In germline, CDR1 is MDHEN, CDR2 SYDVKM. DNA of the CDR3: TGTGCCAGCGGCACAGTGGTCCAGGGTCCCTATGGCTACACCTTC. Residues: CASGTVVQGPYGYTF.